This T cell receptor (beta chain) was captured by sequencing in a study of monozygotic twins with inflammatory bowel disease. General study points: The analysis failed to separate different T cell subtypes. Relative clonotype sharing with others was diminished in IBD patients versus healthy twins, particularly with disease activity. Against healthy co-twins, IBD patients had lower TCRbeta diversity (measured by inverse Simpson).

For every sample, eight separate reactions were used to make cDNA. TCRdb re-called the 5' RACE reads and gives one entry per CDR3 protein, without DNA. This sample's clone table lists around 410,000 distinct CDR3 sequences. As regards this clonotype: The antigen is unknown.

Germline V gene lookup returns CDR1 LNHDA and CDR2 SQIVND (reference sequence). The CDR3 contains 18 residues. Material for sequencing was blood. This receptor was taken from a human donor with ulcerative colitis or Crohn's disease, or a healthy co-twin of an affected twin (not recorded which). The V gene is TRBV19, the J gene TRBJ2-5; the D call of TRBD1 rests on TCRdb alone, since no DNA is present to check it. CDR3 residues: CASSILPGQGGSVETQYF.